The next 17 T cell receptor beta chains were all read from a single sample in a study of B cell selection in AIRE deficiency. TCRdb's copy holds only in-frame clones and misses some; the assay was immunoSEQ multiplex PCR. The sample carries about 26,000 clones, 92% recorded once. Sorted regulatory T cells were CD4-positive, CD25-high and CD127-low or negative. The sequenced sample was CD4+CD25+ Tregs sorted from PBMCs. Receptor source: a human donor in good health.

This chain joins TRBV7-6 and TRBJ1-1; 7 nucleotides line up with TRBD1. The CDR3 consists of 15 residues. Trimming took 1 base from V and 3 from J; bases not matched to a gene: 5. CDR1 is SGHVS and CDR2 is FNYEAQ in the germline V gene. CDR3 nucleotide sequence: TGTGCCAGCAGCTTAGAAGGGGGCGAGGACACTGAAGCTTTCTTT. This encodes CASSLEGGEDTEAFF.

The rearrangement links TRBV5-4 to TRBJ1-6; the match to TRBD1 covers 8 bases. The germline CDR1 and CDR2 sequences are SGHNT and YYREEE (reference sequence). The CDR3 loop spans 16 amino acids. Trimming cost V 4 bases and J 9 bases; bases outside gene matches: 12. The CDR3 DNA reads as TGTGCCAGCAGCAACAAGACAGGGGAGATGGGTTCACCCCTCCACTTT. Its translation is CASSNKTGEMGSPLHF.

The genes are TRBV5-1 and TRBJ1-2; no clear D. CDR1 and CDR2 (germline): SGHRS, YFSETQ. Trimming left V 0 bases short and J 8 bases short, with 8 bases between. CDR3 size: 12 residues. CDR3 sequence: CASSLEGSGYTF. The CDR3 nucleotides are TGCGCCAGCAGCTTGGAAGGGAGCGGCTACACCTTC.

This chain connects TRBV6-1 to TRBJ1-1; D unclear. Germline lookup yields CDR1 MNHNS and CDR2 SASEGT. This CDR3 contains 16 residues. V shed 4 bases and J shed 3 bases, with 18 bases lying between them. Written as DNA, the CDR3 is TGTGCCAGCAGTGGTCTCGCGGCCTCCTGGGACACTGAAGCTTTCTTT. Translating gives CASSGLAASWDTEAFF.

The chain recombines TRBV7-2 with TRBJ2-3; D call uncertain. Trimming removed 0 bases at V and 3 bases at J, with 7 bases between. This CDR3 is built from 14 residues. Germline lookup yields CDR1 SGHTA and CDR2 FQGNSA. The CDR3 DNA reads TGTGCCAGCAGCTTAGCTCGACCTACAGATACGCAGTATTTT. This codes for CASSLARPTDTQYF.

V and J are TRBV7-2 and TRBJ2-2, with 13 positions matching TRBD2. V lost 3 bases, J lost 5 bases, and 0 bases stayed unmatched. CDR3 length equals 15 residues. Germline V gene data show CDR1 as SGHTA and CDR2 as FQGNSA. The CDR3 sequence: CASSLTSGGTGELFF. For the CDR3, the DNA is TGTGCCAGCAGCTTGACTAGCGGGGGGACCGGGGAGCTGTTTTTT.

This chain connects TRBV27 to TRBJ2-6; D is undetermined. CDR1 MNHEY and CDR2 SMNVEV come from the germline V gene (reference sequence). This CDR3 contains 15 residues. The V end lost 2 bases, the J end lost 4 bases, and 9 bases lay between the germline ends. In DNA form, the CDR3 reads TGTGCCAGCAGTTTAGGTCACGGCGGGGCCAACGTCCTGACTTTC. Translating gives CASSLGHGGANVLTF.

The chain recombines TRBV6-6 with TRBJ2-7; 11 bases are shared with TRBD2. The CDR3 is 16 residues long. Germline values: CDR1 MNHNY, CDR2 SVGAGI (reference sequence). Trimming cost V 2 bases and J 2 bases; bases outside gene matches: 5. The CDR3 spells CASSYPGTSGTYEQYF. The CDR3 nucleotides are TGTGCCAGCAGTTACCCAGGGACTAGCGGAACCTACGAGCAGTACTTC.

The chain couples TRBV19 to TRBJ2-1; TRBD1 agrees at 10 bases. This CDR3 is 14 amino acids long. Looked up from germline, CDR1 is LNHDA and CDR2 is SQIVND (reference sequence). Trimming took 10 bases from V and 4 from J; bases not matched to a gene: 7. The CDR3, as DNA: TGTGCCACGAACCGGGACAGGGGATACAATGAGCAGTTCTTC. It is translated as CATNRDRGYNEQFF. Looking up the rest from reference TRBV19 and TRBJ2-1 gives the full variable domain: DGGITQSPKYLFRKEGQNVTLSCEQNLNHDAMYWYRQDPGQGLRLIYYSQIVNDFQKGDIAEGYSVSREKKESFPLTVTSAQKNPTAFYLCATNRDRGYNEQFFGPGTRLTVL.

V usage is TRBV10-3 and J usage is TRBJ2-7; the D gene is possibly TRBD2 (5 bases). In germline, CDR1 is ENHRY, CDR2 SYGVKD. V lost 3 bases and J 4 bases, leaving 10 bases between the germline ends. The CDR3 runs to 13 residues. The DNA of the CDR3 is TGTGCCATCAGTGACCTTCGGGGATACGAGCAGTACTTC. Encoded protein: CAISDLRGYEQYF.

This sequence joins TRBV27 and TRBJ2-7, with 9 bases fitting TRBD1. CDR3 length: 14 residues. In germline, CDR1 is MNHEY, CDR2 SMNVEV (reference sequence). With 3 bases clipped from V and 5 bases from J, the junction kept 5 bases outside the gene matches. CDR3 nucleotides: TGTGCCAGCAGTTTGGGAACAGGGGGCCACGAGCAGTACTTC. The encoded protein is CASSLGTGGHEQYF.

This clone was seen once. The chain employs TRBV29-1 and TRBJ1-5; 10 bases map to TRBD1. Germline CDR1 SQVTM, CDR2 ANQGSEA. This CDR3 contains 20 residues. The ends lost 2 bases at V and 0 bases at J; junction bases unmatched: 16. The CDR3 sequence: CSVEWTGGDVREYSNQPQHF. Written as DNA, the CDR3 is TGCAGCGTTGAATGGACAGGGGGTGACGTACGGGAATATAGCAATCAGCCCCAGCATTTT.

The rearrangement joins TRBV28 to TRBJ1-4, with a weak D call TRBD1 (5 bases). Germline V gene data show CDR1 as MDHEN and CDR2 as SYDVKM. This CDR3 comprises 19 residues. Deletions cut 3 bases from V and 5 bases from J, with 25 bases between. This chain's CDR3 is CASSFGSRRREGPNEKLFF. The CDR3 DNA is TGTGCCAGCAGTTTCGGTTCCCGCCGTCGGGAGGGGCCAAATGAAAAACTGTTTTTT.

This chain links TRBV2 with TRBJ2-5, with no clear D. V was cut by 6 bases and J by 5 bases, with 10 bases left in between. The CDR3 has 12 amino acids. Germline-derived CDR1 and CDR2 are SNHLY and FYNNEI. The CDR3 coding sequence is TGTGCCAGCAGGGGTAACGGGGAGACCCAGTACTTC. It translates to CASRGNGETQYF.

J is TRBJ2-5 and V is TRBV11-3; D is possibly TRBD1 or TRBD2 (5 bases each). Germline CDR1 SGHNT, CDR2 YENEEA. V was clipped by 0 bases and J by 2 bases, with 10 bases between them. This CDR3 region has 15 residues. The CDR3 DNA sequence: TGTGCCAGCAGCTTAGAAGGGGACGAACAAGAGACCCAGTACTTC. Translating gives CASSLEGDEQETQYF.

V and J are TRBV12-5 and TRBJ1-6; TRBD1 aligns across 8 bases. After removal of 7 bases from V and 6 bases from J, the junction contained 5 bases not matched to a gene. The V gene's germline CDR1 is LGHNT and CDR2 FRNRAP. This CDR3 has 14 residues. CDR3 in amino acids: CASALGQGNSPLHF. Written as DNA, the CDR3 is TGTGCTAGTGCCCTCGGACAGGGTAATTCACCCCTCCACTTT.

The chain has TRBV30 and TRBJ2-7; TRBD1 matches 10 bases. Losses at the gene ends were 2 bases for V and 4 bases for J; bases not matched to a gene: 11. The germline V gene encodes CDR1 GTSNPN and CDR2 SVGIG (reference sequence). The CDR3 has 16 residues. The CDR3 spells CAWSWGRTGGDYEQYF. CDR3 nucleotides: TGTGCCTGGAGTTGGGGCCGGACAGGGGGGGATTACGAGCAGTACTTC.